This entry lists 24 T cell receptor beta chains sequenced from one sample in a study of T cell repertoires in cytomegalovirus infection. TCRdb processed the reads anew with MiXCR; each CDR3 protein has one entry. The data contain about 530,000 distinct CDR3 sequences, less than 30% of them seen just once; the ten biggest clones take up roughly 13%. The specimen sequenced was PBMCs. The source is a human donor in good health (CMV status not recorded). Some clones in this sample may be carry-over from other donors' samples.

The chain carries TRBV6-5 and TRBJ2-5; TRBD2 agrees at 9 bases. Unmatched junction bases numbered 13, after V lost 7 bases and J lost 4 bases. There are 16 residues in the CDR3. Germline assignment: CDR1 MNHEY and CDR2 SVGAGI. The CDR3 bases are TGTGCCAGCACCACATTTAGCGGGAGTGGTGGAGAGACCCAGTACTTC. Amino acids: CASTTFSGSGGETQYF.

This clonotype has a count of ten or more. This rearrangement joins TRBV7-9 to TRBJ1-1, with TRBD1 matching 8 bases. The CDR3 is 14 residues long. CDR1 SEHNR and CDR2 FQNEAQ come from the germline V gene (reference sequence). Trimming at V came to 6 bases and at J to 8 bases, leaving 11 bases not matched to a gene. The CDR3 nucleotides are TGTGCCAGCAGTTCGATCGGCGGGACAGGAGAAGCTTTCTTT. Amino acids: CASSSIGGTGEAFF.

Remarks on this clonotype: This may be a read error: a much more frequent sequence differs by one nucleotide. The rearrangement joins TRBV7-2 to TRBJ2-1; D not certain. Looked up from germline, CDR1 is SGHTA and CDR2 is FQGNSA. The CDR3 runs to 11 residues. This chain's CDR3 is CASSYHNERFF. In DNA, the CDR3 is TGTGCCAGCAGCTACCACAATGAGCGGTTCTTC.

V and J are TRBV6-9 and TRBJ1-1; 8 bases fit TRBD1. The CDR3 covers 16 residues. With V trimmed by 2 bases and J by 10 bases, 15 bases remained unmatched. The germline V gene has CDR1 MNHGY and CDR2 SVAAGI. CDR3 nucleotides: TGTGCCAGCAGTTATCTTCCCGGGACAGGAGGTATAGTAGCTTTCTTT. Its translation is CASSYLPGTGGIVAFF.

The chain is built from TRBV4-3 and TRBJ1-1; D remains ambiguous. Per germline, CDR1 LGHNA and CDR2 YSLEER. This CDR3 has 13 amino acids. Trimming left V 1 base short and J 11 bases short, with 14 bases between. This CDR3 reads CASSQVFKAGAFF. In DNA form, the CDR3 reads TGCGCCAGCAGCCAAGTCTTCAAAGCGGGGGCTTTCTTT.

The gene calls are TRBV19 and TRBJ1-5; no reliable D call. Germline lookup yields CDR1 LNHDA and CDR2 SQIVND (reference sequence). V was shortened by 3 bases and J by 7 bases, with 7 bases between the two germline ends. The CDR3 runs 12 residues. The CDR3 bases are TGTGCCAGTAGTATCGGAGTACAGCCCCAGCATTTT. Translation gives CASSIGVQPQHF.

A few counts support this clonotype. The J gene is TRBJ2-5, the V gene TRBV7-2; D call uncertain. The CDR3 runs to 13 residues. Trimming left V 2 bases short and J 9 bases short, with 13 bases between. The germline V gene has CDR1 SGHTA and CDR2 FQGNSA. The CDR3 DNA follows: TGTGCCAGCAGCTTATATCCATTACGGGCCCAGTACTTC. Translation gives CASSLYPLRAQYF.

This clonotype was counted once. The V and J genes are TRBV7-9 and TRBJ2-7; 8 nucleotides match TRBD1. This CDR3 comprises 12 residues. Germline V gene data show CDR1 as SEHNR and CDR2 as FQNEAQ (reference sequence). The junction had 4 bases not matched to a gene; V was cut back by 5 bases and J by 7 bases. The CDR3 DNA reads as TGTGCCAGCAGCACCGACAGGGGAGAGCAGTACGTC. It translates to CASSTDRGEQYV.

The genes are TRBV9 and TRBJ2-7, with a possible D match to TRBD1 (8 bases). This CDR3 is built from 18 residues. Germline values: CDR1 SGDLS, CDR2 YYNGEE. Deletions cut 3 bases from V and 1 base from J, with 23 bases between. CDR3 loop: CASSAGGRDRGVSYEQYF. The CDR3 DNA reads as TGTGCCAGCAGCGCGGGGGGACGAGACAGGGGTGTGTCCTACGAGCAGTACTTC.

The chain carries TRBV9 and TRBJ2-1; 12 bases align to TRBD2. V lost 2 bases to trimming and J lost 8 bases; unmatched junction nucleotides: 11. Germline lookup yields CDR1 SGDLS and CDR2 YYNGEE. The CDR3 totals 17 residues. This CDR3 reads CASSVLPSSGRAHEQFF. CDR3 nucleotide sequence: TGTGCCAGCAGCGTTCTACCTTCTAGCGGGAGGGCCCATGAGCAGTTCTTC.

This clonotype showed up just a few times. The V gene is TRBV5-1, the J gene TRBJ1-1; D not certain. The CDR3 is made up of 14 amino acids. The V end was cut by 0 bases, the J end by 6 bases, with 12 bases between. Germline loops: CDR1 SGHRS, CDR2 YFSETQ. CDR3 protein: CASSLGLAQPEAFF. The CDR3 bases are TGCGCCAGCAGCTTGGGATTAGCGCAGCCTGAAGCTTTCTTT.

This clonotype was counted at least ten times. CDR3 sequence reads: CASSSLATSEQYNEQFF. CDR3 DNA sequence: TGTGCCAGCAGCTCACTCGCCACTAGCGAGCAATACAATGAGCAGTTCTTC. The genes are TRBV7-8 and TRBJ2-1, with 7 nucleotides matching TRBD2. CDR1 SGHVS and CDR2 FQNEAQ come from the germline V gene. The length of the CDR3 is 17 residues. The trim removed 4 bases at V and 4 bases at J, leaving 13 bases unmatched.

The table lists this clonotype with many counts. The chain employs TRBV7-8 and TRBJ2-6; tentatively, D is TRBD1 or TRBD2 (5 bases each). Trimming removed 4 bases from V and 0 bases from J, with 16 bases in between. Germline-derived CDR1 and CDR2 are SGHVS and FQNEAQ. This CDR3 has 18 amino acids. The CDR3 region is CASSSLSRGSSGANVLTF. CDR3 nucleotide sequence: TGTGCCAGCAGCTCCCTGTCCCGGGGCAGCTCTGGGGCCAACGTCCTGACTTTC.

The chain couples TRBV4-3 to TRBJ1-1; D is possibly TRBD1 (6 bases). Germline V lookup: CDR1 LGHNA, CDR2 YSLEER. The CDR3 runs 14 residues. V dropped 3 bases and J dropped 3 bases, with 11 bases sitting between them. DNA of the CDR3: TGCGCCAGCAGCCATGTAGGGGGTCACACTGAAGCTTTCTTT. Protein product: CASSHVGGHTEAFF.

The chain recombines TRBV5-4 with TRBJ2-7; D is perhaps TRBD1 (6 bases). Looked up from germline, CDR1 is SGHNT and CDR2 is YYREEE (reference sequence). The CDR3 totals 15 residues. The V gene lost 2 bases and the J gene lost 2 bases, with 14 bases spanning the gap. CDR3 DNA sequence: TGTGCCAGCAGCTTACCCGCAGGGGATACCTACGAGCAGTACTTC. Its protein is CASSLPAGDTYEQYF.

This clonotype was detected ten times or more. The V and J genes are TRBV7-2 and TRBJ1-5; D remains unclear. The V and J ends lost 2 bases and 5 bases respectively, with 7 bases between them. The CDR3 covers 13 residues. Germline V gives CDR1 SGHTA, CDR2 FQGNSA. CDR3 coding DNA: TGTGCCAGCAGCTTAAAATACGATCAGCCCCAGCATTTT. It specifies CASSLKYDQPQHF.

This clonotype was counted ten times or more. CDR3 sequence (DNA): TGTGCCAGCAGCTTCAGAGGCTCTGGAAACACCATATATTTT. Its translation: CASSFRGSGNTIYF. The J gene is TRBJ1-3, the V gene TRBV12-3 or TRBV12-4, with no clear D. This CDR3 has 14 amino acids. V lost 6 bases to trimming and J lost 0 bases, with 9 bases between them.

The CDR3 nucleotides read TGTGCCAGTAGTTCCTCAGGGACTAGCGGGCCGTTTAGCACAGATACGCAGTATTTT. Translation gives CASSSSGTSGPFSTDTQYF. The chain links TRBV19 to TRBJ2-3; 12 bases fit TRBD2. The V gene's germline CDR1 is LNHDA and CDR2 SQIVND (reference sequence). The V and J ends lost 5 bases and 0 bases, in that order; junction bases with no gene match: 12. The CDR3 has 19 amino acids.

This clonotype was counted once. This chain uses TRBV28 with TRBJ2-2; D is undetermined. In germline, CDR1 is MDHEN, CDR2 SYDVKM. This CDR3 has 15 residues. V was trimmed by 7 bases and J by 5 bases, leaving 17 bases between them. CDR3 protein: CASTPERLGTGELFF. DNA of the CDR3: TGTGCCAGCACCCCGGAAAGGTTGGGGACCGGGGAGCTGTTTTTT.

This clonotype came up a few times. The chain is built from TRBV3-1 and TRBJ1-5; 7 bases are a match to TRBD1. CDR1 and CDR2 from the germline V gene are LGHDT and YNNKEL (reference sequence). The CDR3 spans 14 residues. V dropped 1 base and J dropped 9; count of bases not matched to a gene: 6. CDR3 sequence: CASSQGQGGMPQHF. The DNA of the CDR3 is TGTGCCAGCAGCCAAGGACAGGGAGGTATGCCCCAGCATTTT.

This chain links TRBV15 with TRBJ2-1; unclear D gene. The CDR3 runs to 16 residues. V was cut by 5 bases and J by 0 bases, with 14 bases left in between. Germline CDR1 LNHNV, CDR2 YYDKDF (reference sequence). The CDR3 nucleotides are TGTGCCACCAGCGTCCTCGTGGGAAGCTCCTACAATGAGCAGTTCTTC. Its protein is CATSVLVGSSYNEQFF.

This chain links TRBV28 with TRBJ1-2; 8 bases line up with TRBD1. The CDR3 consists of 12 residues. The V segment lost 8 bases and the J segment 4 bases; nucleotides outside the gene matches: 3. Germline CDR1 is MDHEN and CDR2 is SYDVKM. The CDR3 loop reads CASGQGGYGYTF. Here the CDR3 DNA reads TGTGCCAGCGGACAGGGTGGCTATGGCTACACCTTC.

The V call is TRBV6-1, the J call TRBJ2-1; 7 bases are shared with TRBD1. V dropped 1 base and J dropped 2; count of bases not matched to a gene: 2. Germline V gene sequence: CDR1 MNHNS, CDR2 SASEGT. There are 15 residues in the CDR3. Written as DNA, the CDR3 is TGTGCCAGCAGTGAAGTGGGACAGACCTACAATGAGCAGTTCTTC. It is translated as CASSEVGQTYNEQFF.

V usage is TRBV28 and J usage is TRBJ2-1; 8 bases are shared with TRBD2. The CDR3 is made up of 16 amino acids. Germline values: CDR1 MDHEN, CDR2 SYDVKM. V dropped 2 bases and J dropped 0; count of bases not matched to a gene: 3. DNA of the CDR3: TGTGCCAGCAGTTTAAATAGCGGGAACTCCTACAATGAGCAGTTCTTC. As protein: CASSLNSGNSYNEQFF.